Listed below are T cell receptor beta chains from one sample, sequenced in a study of monozygotic twins with inflammatory bowel disease. From its re-call of the 5' RACE reads, TCRdb lists each CDR3 protein once, without DNA. The sample spans about 350,000 distinct CDR3 sequences; the ten largest clones claim over 2%. Sequenced input: blood. These receptors were collected from a human donor with ulcerative colitis or Crohn's disease, or a healthy co-twin of an affected twin (not recorded which). Each CDR3 is given with its conserved first and last residue.

CDR3 protein	V gene	J gene
CASSLLDTNTEAFF	TRBV28	TRBJ1-1
CSARTPPDPLPIRLNKQETQYF	TRBV20-1	TRBJ2-5
CASSQDQGAISQYF	TRBV4-3	TRBJ2-5
CASSQDEGQGARGYTF	TRBV4-2	TRBJ1-2
CASSSLIRGQGLDNEQFF	TRBV11-2	TRBJ2-1
CAISEIGGGGIEQFF	TRBV10-3	TRBJ2-1
CATAGAGELFF	TRBV5-5	TRBJ2-2
CASSQGLAADTQYF	TRBV11-2	TRBJ2-3
CASREETSGTGELFF	TRBV25-1	TRBJ2-2
CSARWPANTEAFF	TRBV20-1	TRBJ1-1
CASSALPDTQYF	TRBV18	TRBJ2-3
CASSRTGGSSYNEQFF	TRBV5-1	TRBJ2-1
CASSSEIQGFSVVTEAFF	TRBV11-1	TRBJ1-1
CASSDQRASGELFF	TRBV5-1	TRBJ2-2
CASSWSGGGTDTQYF	TRBV7-9	TRBJ2-3
CASSFWGPGLEVNEQFF	TRBV12-3/TRBV12-4	TRBJ2-1
CASTSLAGGEETQYF	TRBV19	TRBJ2-5
CASGDSAYEQYF	TRBV6-2/TRBV6-3	TRBJ2-7
CSAREGLAGKGQFF	TRBV20-1	TRBJ2-1
CASSVTPPPYEQYF	TRBV2	TRBJ2-7